This TCR beta chain was sequenced for a study of blood T cell repertoires in COVID-19 (dated by TCRdb to about 2020). Regarding the study in general: Collaborator samples came from the United States, Italy and Spain and covered acute and convalescent phases of COVID-19. Nearly every sample came with metadata listing a de-identified subject ID, COVID-19 status, age in years and sex. Where available, HLA class I and class II types were obtained from metadata supplied by the sample provider rather than from assay-based typing. Deeply sampled blood TCRbeta repertoires from subjects exposed to, actively infected with, or recovered from COVID-19 were included in the dataset. The repertoires were released in a freely available public database intended as a resource for research on the immune response to SARS-CoV-2. The prospective study material was composed of cDNA or gDNA derived from T cells, B-cell-depleted T cells, or PBMCs. The samples were drawn from two sources: the first 160 participants of the ongoing ImmuneRACE study, and fewer than 1,500 subjects contributed by 6 global collaborators. Overall results and qualifications from the work: How much clinical and demographic metadata was included differed by source and by participant, and the metadata was provided uncurated.

Collaborating institutions collected whole blood in K2EDTA tubes following their own protocols. For TCRbeta analysis, collaborators shipped samples as frozen whole blood, isolated PBMCs, or DNA extracted from either of those sample types. TCRbeta CDR3 regions were amplified from genomic DNA using the immunoSEQ Assay, a bias-controlled multiplex PCR. Processing in the source paper ran as follows. The number of nucleated cells in each sample was estimated from the amplification of reference gene primers within the assay. To quantify the absolute abundance of each unique TCRbeta CDR3 rearrangement, sequence reads were collapsed and filtered. For each sample, productive Simpson clonality was calculated as the square root of Simpson's diversity index across productive rearrangements. In its TCRdb copy, this immuneACCESS table keeps in-frame sequences only and misses some clones. Where compared with another copy, unresolved V genes explain less than half of these, and the others have no known cause. The V and J calls and clone size are taken from that table; D and trimming were inferred from the DNA. The sample has around 300,000 clones on record, over 75% of them singletons. In total, the top ten clones hold around 7.2% of the sample.

As to this clone: The antigen this receptor binds is unknown. Per-base quality was not reported, and no clone a single base away is much larger than it.

V is reduced by 5 bases and J by 6 bases, leaving a spacing of 19 bases between them. Reading from cysteine to phenylalanine, the CDR3 counts 15 amino acids. CDR3 DNA is the only sequence kept; it has 45 bases, read in frame from the first base. The CDR1 and CDR2 encoded by the germline V gene are SGHTA and FQGTGA. Sample: peripheral blood. The receptor's source is a human donor in a cohort sampled during active COVID-19. The chain employs TRBV7-3 and TRBJ1-2; 5 matching bases give a weak D call of TRBD1. The DNA sequence is TGTGCCAGCAGCCTAAGCGGGGGGGTTGAAGATGGCTACACCTTC. This is translated as CASSLSGGVEDGYTF.